These T cell receptor beta chains were read from a single sample in a study of human T cells and chemical hapten exposure. TCRdb re-analysed the RACE reads in MiXCR, keeping a single row per CDR3 protein. This repertoire shows under 400,000 distinct CDR3 sequences, about 5.1% found once; its top ten account for 2% to 3%. The source material was whole blood, sampled in connection with sensitization to the hapten diphenylcyclopropenone (DPC). These receptors were obtained from a woman in her fifties or sixties with alopecia areata. Some clones in this sample may be carry-over from other donors' samples. The CDR3 runs from the conserved cysteine through the conserved F or W. Fields, in order: clone size, J gene, V gene, D gene, CDR3 length, CDR3 DNA, CDR3 protein. A D gene is named only where the DNA matches it firmly. Where a row states a size, it is once, few, many or the class of an expanded clone; other rows omit it.

>.|TRBJ2-2|TRBV11-2|.|15
TGTGCCAGCAGCTTTGACCCCCAGAACACCGGGGAGCTGTTTTTT
CASSFDPQNTGELFF
>many|TRBJ2-1|TRBV7-6|.|14
TGTGCCAGCAGCTTAGCACCGACAGGCAATGAGCAGTTCTTC
CASSLAPTGNEQFF
>many|TRBJ2-2|TRBV20-1|TRBD2|14
TGCAGTGCTAGAGGACTAGCCTTGGCGGGGGAGCTGTTTTTT
CSARGLALAGELFF
>.|TRBJ1-2|TRBV4-2|.|13
TGTGCCAGCAGCCAAGGCCTCGTCTATGGCTACACCTTC
CASSQGLVYGYTF
>many|TRBJ1-1|TRBV6-5|TRBD1|13
TGTGCCAGCAGCACGACAGGGGCCACTGAAGCTTTCTTT
CASSTTGATEAFF
>few|TRBJ1-2|TRBV15|.|16
TGTGCCACCAGCAGAGGGAGGGCAGGGGAAAACTATGGCTACACCTTC
CATSRGRAGENYGYTF
>.|TRBJ2-3|TRBV5-1|TRBD2|16
TGCGCCAGCACCCTCCCTAGCGGGGAGAGCACAGATACGCGGTATTTT
CASTLPSGESTDTRYF
>few|TRBJ2-7|TRBV13|TRBD2|14
TGTGCCAGCAGCTCCGGACTAGTGTCCTGGGAGCAGTACTTC
CASSSGLVSWEQYF
>many|TRBJ2-7|TRBV3-1|.|14
TGTGCCAGCAGCCAAGATCTATCTGCGTACGAGCAGTACTTC
CASSQDLSAYEQYF
>few|TRBJ1-1|TRBV11-2|.|15
TGTGCCAGCAGCTCGCGCCTGGATGTGAACACTGAAGCTTTCTTT
CASSSRLDVNTEAFF
>few|TRBJ1-6|TRBV6-2/TRBV6-3|.|15
TGTGCCAGCAGTTACCGAACAGGGTCAACTTCACCCCTCCACTTT
CASSYRTGSTSPLHF
>few|TRBJ2-7|TRBV3-1|.|14
TGTGCCAGCAGCCCCTTCCGAGGATACTACGAGCAGTACTTC
CASSPFRGYYEQYF
>.|TRBJ2-1|TRBV6-2/TRBV6-3|TRBD2|16
TGTGCCAGCAGTCGGTCGGGACTACCTCCCTACAATGAGCAGTTCTTC
CASSRSGLPPYNEQFF
>.|TRBJ2-7|TRBV6-5|.|15
TGTGCCAGCAGTTACTCGACGGGTAGCTCCTACGAGCAGTACTTC
CASSYSTGSSYEQYF
>many|TRBJ2-6|TRBV30|.|14
TGTGCCTGGTATTCCGGGTCTGGGGCCAACGTCCTGACTTTC
CAWYSGSGANVLTF
>many|TRBJ2-7|TRBV2|.|13
TGTGCCAGCAGTGAGGGTTCGGGCTACGAGCAGTACTTC
CASSEGSGYEQYF
>few|TRBJ1-2|TRBV12-3/TRBV12-4|TRBD1|15
TGTGCCAGCAGTCCCGGGACAGGGGTCGACTATGGCTACACCTTC
CASSPGTGVDYGYTF
>once|TRBJ2-2|TRBV29-1|.|13
TGCAGCGTTGAAGGTTTTAGTACCGGGGAGCTGTTTTTT
CSVEGFSTGELFF
>few|TRBJ1-2|TRBV12-5|.|13
TGTGCTAGTGGCTTGGGGCCCCGCTATGGCTACACCTTC
CASGLGPRYGYTF
>.|TRBJ1-1|TRBV20-1|TRBD1|16
TGCAGTGCCGCCCCAGGGGGCCGATTAGAGAACACTGAAGCTTTCTTT
CSAAPGGRLENTEAFF
>few|TRBJ2-1|TRBV7-9|.|17
TGTGCCAGCAGCTTAGACGGCGGGACAGCCCCCTACAATGAGCAGTTCTTC
CASSLDGGTAPYNEQFF
>few|TRBJ2-1|TRBV6-2/TRBV6-3|TRBD2|19
TGTGCCAGCAGTTCATACCTAGGACTAGCGGGAGTGGACTACAATGAGCAGTTCTTC
CASSSYLGLAGVDYNEQFF
>.|TRBJ2-3|TRBV2|TRBD2|17
TGTGCCAGCAGTGACGGGGGGGCCCCCACTAGCACAGATACGCAGTATTTT
CASSDGGAPTSTDTQYF
>many|TRBJ2-1|TRBV18|TRBD2|12
TGTGCCAGCTCACCACCGTCGGGGAGGGAACTCTTC
CASSPPSGRELF
>.|TRBJ2-1|TRBV29-1|TRBD1|13
TGCAGCGTCTCGGGACAGGGCCACAATGAGCAGTTCTTC
CSVSGQGHNEQFF
>many|TRBJ2-1|TRBV11-2|TRBD2|17
TGTGCCAGCAGCTCCTCTAGCGGGGCCGCCTCTCTCAATGAGCAGTTCTTC
CASSSSSGAASLNEQFF
>many|TRBJ2-3|TRBV20-1|.|14
TGCAGTGCAGCCATACCGGGGGTCACAGATACGCAGTATTTT
CSAAIPGVTDTQYF
>many|TRBJ2-5|TRBV7-3|.|13
TGTGCCAGCAGCTTAGGGGCTAGCAAGACCCAGTACTTC
CASSLGASKTQYF
>many|TRBJ2-2|TRBV9|.|16
TGTGCCAGCAGCCCCCGAGGGGCAGCGAACACCGGGGAGCTGTTTTTT
CASSPRGAANTGELFF
>few|TRBJ2-1|TRBV7-3|TRBD2|14
TGTGCCAGCAGCTCCAGCGGGGGTGAGGGTGAGCAGTTCTTC
CASSSSGGEGEQFF
>many|TRBJ2-1|TRBV5-6|TRBD2|15
TGTGCCAGCAGCTTCCCTAGCGGGGCTAACAATGAGCAGTTCTTC
CASSFPSGANNEQFF
>few|TRBJ2-5|TRBV28|.|12
TGTGCCAGCAGTTGGGCAGGGAAGACCCAGTACTTC
CASSWAGKTQYF
>few|TRBJ1-2|TRBV2|TRBD1|13
TGTGCCAGCAGGGACAGACAGGGCTATGGCTACACCTTC
CASRDRQGYGYTF
>many|TRBJ2-7|TRBV3-1|TRBD1|15
TGTGCCAGCAGCGGGGGCCGGGACAGGACCTACGAGCAGTACTTC
CASSGGRDRTYEQYF
>few|TRBJ2-1|TRBV30|.|15
TGTGCCTGGAGGCTCCCCGGTCACGGGTACAATGAGCAGTTCTTC
CAWRLPGHGYNEQFF
>few|TRBJ2-3|TRBV27|.|15
TGTGCCAGCAGTTTAGAGGAGACTAGCACAGATACGCAGTATTTT
CASSLEETSTDTQYF
>.|TRBJ2-2|TRBV11-2|TRBD2|17
TGTGCCAGCAGCTTAACGAGACTAGCGGACAACACCGGGGAGCTGTTTTTT
CASSLTRLADNTGELFF
>few|TRBJ2-1|TRBV4-3|TRBD2|18
TGCGCCAGCAGCCAAGCCCCCTTAGGACTAGCGGACTACAATGAGCAGTTCTTC
CASSQAPLGLADYNEQFF
>many|TRBJ2-7|TRBV4-2|TRBD2|16
TGTGCCAGCAGCCAAGAAACTAGCGGGTTAGGGTACGAGCAGTACTTC
CASSQETSGLGYEQYF
>many|TRBJ1-2|TRBV20-1|.|12
TGCAGTGCTTCAACCGATAGGAGTGGCTACACCTTC
CSASTDRSGYTF
>.|TRBJ1-4|TRBV6-2/TRBV6-3|.|13
TGTGCCAGCAGTTATCATGACAAAGAAAAACTGTTTTTT
CASSYHDKEKLFF